This TCR beta chain was recorded in a study of control samples from healthy donors and cancer patients. Germline-derived CDR1 and CDR2 are ENHRY and SYGVKD. The V end was cut by 0 bases, the J end by 1 base, with 6 bases between. The CDR3 sequence is 14 residues long. Libraries were prepared by immunoSEQ multiplex PCR; TCRdb keeps only in-frame clonotypes and omits some of them. The sample consists of some 30,000 clones, approximately 90% of them appearing once. The receptor was isolated from a female donor with melanoma. V is TRBV10-3 and J is TRBJ1-1; a possible D gene is TRBD1 (5 bases). Material for sequencing was formalin-fixed, paraffin-embedded tissue. DNA of the CDR3: TGTGCCATCAGTGAGTCGACAGCGAACACTGAAGCTTTCTTT. This codes for CAISESTANTEAFF.